The rows below give T cell receptor beta chains drawn from one sample of a study of cytomegalovirus exposure and HLA in healthy donors. Repertoires were generated with immunoSEQ multiplex PCR, while TCRdb's copy carries only in-frame clones and drops some. The sample has about 150,000 clones, about three quarters seen once. Sequenced input: PBMCs. The origin of the receptors is a man aged 18 to 29 in good health and CMV-seronegative. The CDR3 runs from the conserved cysteine through the conserved F or W. A D gene is named only where the DNA matches it firmly. Part of the rows lack a size; the others show once, few, many or a class for expanded clones.

>TRBD2|TRBV10-3|.|TRBJ2-1
CAISEGSGRFDEQFF
TGTGCCATCAGTGAAGGTAGCGGGAGGTTCGATGAGCAGTTCTTC
>.|TRBV28|.|TRBJ1-4
CASSPEDEKLFF
TGTGCCAGCAGCCCCGAGGATGAAAAACTGTTTTTT
>TRBD1|TRBV9|.|TRBJ2-2
CASSPRQGPGELFF
TGTGCCAGCAGCCCCCGACAGGGCCCCGGGGAGCTGTTTTTT
>TRBD1|TRBV9|.|TRBJ2-7
CASSVDEGAQEQYF
TGTGCCAGCAGCGTAGACGAGGGGGCGCAAGAGCAGTACTTC
>.|TRBV21-1|.|TRBJ1-5
CASSKATGGLWANQPQHF
TGTGCCAGCAGCAAAGCGACCGGGGGGCTTTGGGCGAATCAGCCCCAGCATTTT
>.|TRBV12-5|.|TRBJ1-2
CASGFMIRDTFNYGYTF
TGTGCTAGTGGTTTTATGATCCGGGACACCTTTAACTATGGCTACACCTTC
>.|TRBV5-6|once|TRBJ2-3
CASSGDNLGPTQYF
TGTGCCAGCAGCGGGGACAACTTAGGGCCAACGCAGTATTTT
>TRBD1|TRBV13|.|TRBJ1-2
CASSLTGGTGTGYGYTF
TGTGCCAGCAGCTTAACGGGGGGCACCGGGACAGGATATGGCTACACCTTC
>.|TRBV5-6|.|TRBJ2-2
CASSLAGGGGTGELFF
TGTGCCAGCAGCTTGGCCGGGGGCGGGGGAACCGGGGAGCTGTTTTTT
>TRBD2|TRBV9|.|TRBJ2-4
CASSRLAGTKGIQYF
TGTGCCAGCAGCCGTCTAGCCGGGACTAAGGGCATTCAGTACTTC
>.|TRBV27|.|TRBJ2-7
CASKLSGRGYEQYF
TGTGCCAGCAAACTATCGGGCAGGGGTTACGAGCAGTACTTC
>.|TRBV28|few|TRBJ2-7
CASSSHGQNYEQYF
TGTGCCAGCAGTTCCCATGGGCAGAACTACGAGCAGTACTTC
>TRBD1|TRBV7-9|.|TRBJ1-1
CASSIGGTVFGVEAFF
TGTGCCAGCAGCATTGGAGGGACAGTATTTGGAGTAGAAGCTTTCTTT
>TRBD2|TRBV5-4|.|TRBJ2-1
CASSLGTSGSYEQFF
TGTGCCAGCAGCTTGGGGACTAGCGGGAGCTATGAGCAGTTCTTC
>TRBD2|TRBV28|.|TRBJ2-1
CASFSGATYNEQFF
TGTGCCAGCTTTAGCGGGGCCACCTACAATGAGCAGTTCTTC
>.|TRBV7-9|.|TRBJ2-3
CASSPDKSGTDTQYF
TGTGCCAGCAGCCCGGACAAAAGCGGCACAGATACGCAGTATTTT
>.|TRBV19|.|TRBJ1-4
CASSGRSNEKLFF
TGTGCCAGTAGCGGCAGGTCCAATGAAAAACTGTTTTTT
>TRBD1|TRBV7-9|.|TRBJ1-2
CASSPRDRAKKNYGYTF
TGTGCCAGCAGCCCTCGGGACAGGGCAAAAAAAAACTATGGCTACACCTTC
>.|TRBV4-1|.|TRBJ1-2
CASSHSGLPKGYTF
TGCGCCAGCAGCCACTCGGGACTGCCGAAGGGCTACACCTTC
>.|TRBV2|.|TRBJ1-6
CASNRDIEQSPLHF
TGTGCCAGTAATCGGGACATCGAACAATCACCCCTCCACTTT
>TRBD2|TRBV23-1|.|TRBJ2-7
CARIAGDSYEQYF
TGCGCCAGGATAGCGGGAGACTCCTACGAGCAGTACTTC
>.|TRBV5-4|.|TRBJ1-2
CASSRVGELYGYTF
TGTGCCAGCAGCCGGGTAGGGGAACTCTATGGCTACACCTTC
>TRBD2|TRBV7-2|.|TRBJ2-3
CASSAGVAGVTQYF
TGTGCCAGCAGCGCCGGGGTAGCGGGAGTTACGCAGTATTTT
>TRBD2|TRBV9|.|TRBJ2-1
CASSVGLAGVSSYNEQFF
TGTGCCAGCAGCGTAGGACTAGCGGGAGTTAGCTCCTACAATGAGCAGTTCTTC
>.|TRBV15|.|TRBJ2-3
CATSRAARDTQYF
TGTGCCACCAGCAGAGCTGCCAGGGATACGCAGTATTTT
>TRBD2|TRBV7-2|.|TRBJ2-2
CASSLASSGGATGELFF
TGTGCCAGCAGCTTAGCTTCTAGCGGAGGGGCCACCGGGGAGCTGTTTTTT
>TRBD1|TRBV4-1|few|TRBJ1-2
CASSLGQGHGYTF
TGCGCCAGCAGCCTCGGACAGGGCCATGGCTACACCTTC
>TRBD1|TRBV6-1|.|TRBJ2-2
CASRARGSGELFF
TGTGCCAGCAGAGCCAGGGGGTCCGGGGAGCTGTTTTTT
>TRBD1|TRBV27|once|TRBJ2-3
CASSLAGYRGWADTQYF
TGTGCCAGCAGTTTGGCCGGATACAGGGGCTGGGCAGATACGCAGTATTTT
>.|TRBV25-1|once|TRBJ2-2
CASSVAGELFF
TGTGCCAGCAGTGTCGCCGGGGAGCTGTTTTTT
>TRBD1|TRBV19|once|TRBJ2-5
CASSTRQGETQYF
TGTGCCAGTAGTACCCGACAGGGGGAGACCCAGTACTTC
>.|TRBV19|.|TRBJ2-5
CASSIQASSETQYF
TGTGCCAGTAGTATTCAGGCCTCGTCGGAGACCCAGTACTTC
>TRBD2|TRBV27|once|TRBJ2-7
CASSSGLAGGYSYEQYF
TGTGCCAGCAGTTCGGGACTAGCGGGAGGCTACTCCTACGAGCAGTACTTC
>.|TRBV4-1|.|TRBJ2-7
CASSQASRDTTYEQCF
TGCGCCAGCAGCCAAGCAAGCAGGGACACCACCTACGAGCAGTGCTTC
>TRBD1|TRBV15|few|TRBJ2-7
CATRDREGDEQYF
TGTGCCACACGAGACAGGGAAGGGGACGAGCAGTACTTC
>TRBD1|TRBV14|.|TRBJ2-5
CASSQARGKETQYF
TGTGCCAGCAGCCAAGCCAGGGGGAAAGAGACCCAGTACTTC
>.|TRBV7-9|once|TRBJ2-7
CSSSLVLGGSEQYF
TGTTCCAGCAGCTTAGTTTTAGGAGGTTCCGAGCAGTACTTC
>TRBD2|TRBV27|.|TRBJ2-1
CASGLAYNEQFF
TGTGCCAGCGGACTAGCCTACAATGAGCAGTTCTTC
>.|TRBV7-9|.|TRBJ2-3
CASSSLLPDTQYF
TGTGCCAGCAGCTCCCTCCTCCCAGATACGCAGTATTTT
>.|TRBV7-9|.|TRBJ1-4
CASSLGAINEKLFF
TGTGCCAGCAGCTTAGGAGCAATTAATGAAAAACTGTTTTTT
>TRBD1|TRBV29-1|.|TRBJ2-3
CSVVTGTGAVPDTQYF
TGCAGCGTTGTCACTGGGACAGGGGCCGTCCCAGATACGCAGTATTTT
>TRBD2|TRBV4-3|.|TRBJ2-5
CASSQTYSGMTQETQYF
TGCGCCAGCAGCCAAACTTATAGCGGGATGACCCAAGAGACCCAGTACTTC
>TRBD1|TRBV11-2|.|TRBJ2-7
CASSFSGQVWGEQYF
TGTGCCAGCAGCTTCTCGGGACAGGTCTGGGGGGAGCAGTACTTC
>.|TRBV7-9|.|TRBJ2-7
CASSLEHGAGEQYF
TGTGCCAGCAGCTTAGAACACGGAGCCGGCGAGCAGTACTTC
>TRBD1|TRBV6-1|.|TRBJ1-5
CASSLGQVNQPQHF
TGTGCCAGCAGCCTGGGACAGGTGAATCAGCCCCAGCATTTT
>TRBD1|TRBV5-6|.|TRBJ1-2
CASSWGTGGYGYTF
TGTGCCAGCAGCTGGGGGACAGGCGGCTATGGCTACACCTTC
>TRBD2|TRBV4-3|.|TRBJ2-3
CASSRGLAGGGTDTQYF
TGCGCCAGCAGCCGCGGACTAGCGGGAGGGGGAACAGATACGCAGTATTTT
>.|TRBV4-1|once|TRBJ1-1
CASSQGPGMGTEAFF
TGCGCCAGCAGCCAAGGTCCAGGGATGGGCACTGAAGCTTTCTTT
>TRBD1|TRBV5-4|.|TRBJ1-2
CASSLADRITF
TGTGCCAGCAGCTTGGCGGACAGGATCACCTTC
>.|TRBV2|.|TRBJ2-7
CASRATESYEQYF
TGTGCCAGCAGAGCGACAGAGTCCTACGAGCAGTACTTC
>TRBD1|TRBV30|.|TRBJ1-2
CAWTSTGDNYGYTF
TGTGCCTGGACTTCGACAGGGGATAACTATGGCTACACCTTC
>.|TRBV4-3|few|TRBJ2-5
CASSQAGEVETQYF
TGCGCCAGCAGCCAAGCGGGAGAGGTAGAGACCCAGTACTTC